The T cell receptor beta chain described here comes from a study of cytomegalovirus exposure and HLA in healthy donors. Overall study results and limits: V- and J-gene trimming of TCR beta was linked (in a later analysis) to a missense DCLRE1C variant.

As regards this clone: What it recognizes is unknown.

CDR3 length: 15 residues. Germline values: CDR1 MNHNS, CDR2 SASEGT. Germline trimming cut 4 bases from V and 8 bases from J; bases unmatched to any gene: 6. The primer mix had 60 Vbeta and 13 Jbeta primers. Repertoires were generated with immunoSEQ multiplex PCR, while TCRdb's copy carries only in-frame clones and drops some. The table has under 85,000 clones, 80% seen once. This receptor was obtained from a woman aged 25 to 39 in good health and CMV-seronegative. Sequencing was carried out using PBMCs. The V and J genes are TRBV6-1 and TRBJ1-6; 9 bases agree with TRBD1. The CDR3 nucleotides read TGTGCCAGCAGTGTCGGGACAGGGCGTTATTCACCCCTCCACTTT. Translation: CASSVGTGRYSPLHF.